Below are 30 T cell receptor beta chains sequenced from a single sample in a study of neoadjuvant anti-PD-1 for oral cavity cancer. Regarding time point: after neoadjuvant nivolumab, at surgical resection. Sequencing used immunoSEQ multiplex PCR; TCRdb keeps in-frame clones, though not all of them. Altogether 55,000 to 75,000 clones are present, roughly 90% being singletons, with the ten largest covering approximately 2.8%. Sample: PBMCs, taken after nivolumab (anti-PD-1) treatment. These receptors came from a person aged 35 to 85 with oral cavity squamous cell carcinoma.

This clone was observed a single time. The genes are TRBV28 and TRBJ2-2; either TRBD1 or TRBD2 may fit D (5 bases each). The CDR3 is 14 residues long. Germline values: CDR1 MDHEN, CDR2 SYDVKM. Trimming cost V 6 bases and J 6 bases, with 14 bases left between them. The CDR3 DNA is TGTGCCAGCAGCGGGGCAGCAATTGCCGGGGAGCTGTTTTTT. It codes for CASSGAAIAGELFF.

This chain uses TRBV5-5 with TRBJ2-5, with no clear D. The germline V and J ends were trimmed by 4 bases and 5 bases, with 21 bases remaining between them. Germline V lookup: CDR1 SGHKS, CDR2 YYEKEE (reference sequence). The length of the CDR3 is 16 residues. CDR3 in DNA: TGTGCCAGCAGCCCCACTGCCGGGTGGCAAACGGAGACCCAGTACTTC. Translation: CASSPTAGWQTETQYF. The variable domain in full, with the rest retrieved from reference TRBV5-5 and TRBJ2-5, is DAGVTQSPTHLIKTRGQQVTLRCSPISGHKSVSWYQQVLGQGPQFIFQYYEKEERGRGNFPDRFSARQFPNYSSELNVNALLLGDSALYLCASSPTAGWQTETQYFGPGTRLLVL.

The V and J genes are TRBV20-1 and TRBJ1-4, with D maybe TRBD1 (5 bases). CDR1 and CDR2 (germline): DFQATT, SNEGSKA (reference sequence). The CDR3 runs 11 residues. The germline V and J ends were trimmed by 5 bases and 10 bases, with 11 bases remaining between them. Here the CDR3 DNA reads TGCAGTGCTCAGGGTCAGGTAAAACTGTTTTTT. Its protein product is CSAQGQVKLFF.

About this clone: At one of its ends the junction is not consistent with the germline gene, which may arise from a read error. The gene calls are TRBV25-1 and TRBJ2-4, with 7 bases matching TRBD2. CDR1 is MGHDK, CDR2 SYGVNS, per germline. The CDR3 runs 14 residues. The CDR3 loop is CASSEWGGRALVSF. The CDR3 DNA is TGTGCCAGCAGTGAATGGGGTGGGAGGGCGTTGGTTTCCTTC.

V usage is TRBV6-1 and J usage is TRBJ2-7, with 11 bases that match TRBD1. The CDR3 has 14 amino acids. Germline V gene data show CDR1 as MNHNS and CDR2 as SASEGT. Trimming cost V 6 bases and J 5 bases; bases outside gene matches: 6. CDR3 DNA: TGTGCCAGCAGGTCCCGGACAGGGGGCGACGAGCAGTACTTC. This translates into CASRSRTGGDEQYF.

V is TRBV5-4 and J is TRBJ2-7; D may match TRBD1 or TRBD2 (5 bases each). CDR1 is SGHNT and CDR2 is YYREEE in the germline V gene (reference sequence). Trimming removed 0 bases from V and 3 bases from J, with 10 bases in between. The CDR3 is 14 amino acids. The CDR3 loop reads CASSLVGRHYEQYF. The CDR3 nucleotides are TGTGCCAGCAGCTTGGTGGGACGCCACTACGAGCAGTACTTC.

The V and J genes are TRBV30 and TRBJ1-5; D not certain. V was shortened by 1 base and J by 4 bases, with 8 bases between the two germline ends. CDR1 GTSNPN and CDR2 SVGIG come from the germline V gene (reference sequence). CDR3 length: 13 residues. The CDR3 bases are TGTGCCTGGAGTGGAAACAGAAATCAGCCCCAGCATTTT. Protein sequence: CAWSGNRNQPQHF.

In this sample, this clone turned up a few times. The CDR3 bases are TGCGCCAGCAGTCCACACCTAGGGAACACTGAAGCTTTCTTT. As protein: CASSPHLGNTEAFF. The V call is TRBV4-1, the J call TRBJ1-1, with D uncertain. Trimming removed 6 bases from V and 1 base from J, with 12 bases in between. Germline CDR1 and CDR2: MGHRA and YSYEKL. There are 14 residues in the CDR3.

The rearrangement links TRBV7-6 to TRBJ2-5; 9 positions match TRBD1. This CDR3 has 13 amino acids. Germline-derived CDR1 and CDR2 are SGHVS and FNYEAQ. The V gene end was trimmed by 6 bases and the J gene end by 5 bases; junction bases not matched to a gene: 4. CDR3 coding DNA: TGTGCCAGCAGAAAGACAGGGGGTGAGACCCAGTACTTC. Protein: CASRKTGGETQYF.

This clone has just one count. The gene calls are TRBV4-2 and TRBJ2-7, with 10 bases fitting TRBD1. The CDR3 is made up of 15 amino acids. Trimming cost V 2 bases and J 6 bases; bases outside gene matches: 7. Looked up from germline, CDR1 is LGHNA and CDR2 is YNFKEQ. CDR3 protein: CASSQRWDRGSEQYF. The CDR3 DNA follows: TGTGCCAGCAGCCAACGCTGGGACAGGGGTTCCGAGCAGTACTTC.

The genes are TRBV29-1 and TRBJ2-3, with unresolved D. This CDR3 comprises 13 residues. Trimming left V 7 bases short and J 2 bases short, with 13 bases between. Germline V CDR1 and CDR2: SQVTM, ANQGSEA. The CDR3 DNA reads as TGCAGCGCCGGGTGGCGATACACAGATACGCAGTATTTT. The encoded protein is CSAGWRYTDTQYF.

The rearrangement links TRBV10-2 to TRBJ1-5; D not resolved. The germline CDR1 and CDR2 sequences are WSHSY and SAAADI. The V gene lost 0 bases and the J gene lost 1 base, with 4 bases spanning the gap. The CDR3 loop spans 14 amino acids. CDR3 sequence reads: CASSESVSNQPQHF. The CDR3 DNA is TGCGCCAGCAGTGAGTCGGTCAGCAATCAGCCCCAGCATTTT.

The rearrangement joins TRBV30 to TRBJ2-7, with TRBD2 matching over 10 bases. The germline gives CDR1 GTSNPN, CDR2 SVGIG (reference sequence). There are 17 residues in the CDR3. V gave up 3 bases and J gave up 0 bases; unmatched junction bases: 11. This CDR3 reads CAWSGGYSGRNSYEQYF. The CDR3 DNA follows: TGTGCCTGGAGCGGGGGGTATAGCGGGAGGAACTCCTACGAGCAGTACTTC.

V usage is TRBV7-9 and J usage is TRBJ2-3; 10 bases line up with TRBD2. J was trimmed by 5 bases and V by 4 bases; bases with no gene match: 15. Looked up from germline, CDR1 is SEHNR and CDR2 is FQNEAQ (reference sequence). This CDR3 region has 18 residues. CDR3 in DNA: TGTGCCAGCAGCTCAACCTCCAAGCTAGCGGGAGTCCTAGATACGCAGTATTTT. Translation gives CASSSTSKLAGVLDTQYF.

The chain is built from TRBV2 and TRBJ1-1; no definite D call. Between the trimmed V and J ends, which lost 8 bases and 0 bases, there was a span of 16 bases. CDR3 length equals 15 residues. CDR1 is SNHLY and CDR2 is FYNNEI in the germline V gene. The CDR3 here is CASLIPFTMNTEAFF. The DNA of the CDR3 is TGTGCCAGCCTCATTCCCTTCACTATGAACACTGAAGCTTTCTTT.

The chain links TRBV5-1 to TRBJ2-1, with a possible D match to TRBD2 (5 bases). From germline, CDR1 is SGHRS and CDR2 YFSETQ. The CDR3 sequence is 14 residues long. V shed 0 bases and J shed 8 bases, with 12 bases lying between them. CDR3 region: CASSLGPKRDEQFF. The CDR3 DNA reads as TGCGCCAGCAGCTTGGGACCAAAGAGGGATGAGCAGTTCTTC.

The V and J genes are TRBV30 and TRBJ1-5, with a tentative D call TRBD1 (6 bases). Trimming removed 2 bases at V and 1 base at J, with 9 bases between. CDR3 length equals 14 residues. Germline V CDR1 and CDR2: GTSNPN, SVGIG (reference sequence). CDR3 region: CAWSNGQSNQPQHF. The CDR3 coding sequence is TGTGCCTGGAGTAACGGACAGAGCAATCAGCCCCAGCATTTT. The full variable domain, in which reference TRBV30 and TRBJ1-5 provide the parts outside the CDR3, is SQTIHQWPATLVQPVGSPLSLECTVEGTSNPNLYWYRQAAGRGLQLLFYSVGIGQISSEVPQNLSASRPQDRQFILSSKKLLLSDSGFYLCAWSNGQSNQPQHFGDGTRLSIL.

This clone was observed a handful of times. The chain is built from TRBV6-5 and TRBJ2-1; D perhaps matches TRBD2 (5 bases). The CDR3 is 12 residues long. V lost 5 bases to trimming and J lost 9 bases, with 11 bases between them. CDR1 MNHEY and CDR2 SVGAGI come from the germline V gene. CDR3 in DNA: TGTGCCAGCAGTCGAGCGGATCGTGAGCAGTTCTTC. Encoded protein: CASSRADREQFF.

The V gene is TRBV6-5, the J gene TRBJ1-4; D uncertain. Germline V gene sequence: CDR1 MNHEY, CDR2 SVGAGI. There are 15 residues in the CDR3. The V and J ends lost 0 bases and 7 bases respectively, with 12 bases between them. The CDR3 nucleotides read TGTGCCAGCAGTTACTCGGCTACTATTAGTGAAAAACTGTTTTTT. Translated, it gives CASSYSATISEKLFF.

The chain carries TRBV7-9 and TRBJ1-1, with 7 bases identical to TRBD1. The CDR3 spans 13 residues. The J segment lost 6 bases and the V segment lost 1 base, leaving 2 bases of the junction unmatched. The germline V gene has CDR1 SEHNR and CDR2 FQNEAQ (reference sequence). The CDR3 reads CASSLGQGAEAFF. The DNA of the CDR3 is TGTGCCAGCAGCTTAGGCCAGGGGGCTGAAGCTTTCTTT.

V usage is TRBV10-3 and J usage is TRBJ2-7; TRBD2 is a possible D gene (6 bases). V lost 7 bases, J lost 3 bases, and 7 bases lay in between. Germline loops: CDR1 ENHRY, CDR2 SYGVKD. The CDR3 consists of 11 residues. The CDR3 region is CAIKDYYEQYF. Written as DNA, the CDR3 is TGTGCCATCAAGGACTACTACGAGCAGTACTTC.

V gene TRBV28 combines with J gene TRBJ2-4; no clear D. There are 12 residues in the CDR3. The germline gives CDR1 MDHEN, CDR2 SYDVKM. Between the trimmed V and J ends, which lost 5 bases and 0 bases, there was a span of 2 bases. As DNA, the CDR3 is TGTGCCAGCAGTCTAGCCAAAAACATTCAGTACTTC. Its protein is CASSLAKNIQYF.

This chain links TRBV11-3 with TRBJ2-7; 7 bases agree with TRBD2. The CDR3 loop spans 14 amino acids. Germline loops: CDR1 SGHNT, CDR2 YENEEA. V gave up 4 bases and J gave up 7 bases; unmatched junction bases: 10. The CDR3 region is CASSSRGGLDEQYF. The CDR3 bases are TGTGCCAGCAGCTCGCGCGGGGGACTGGATGAGCAGTACTTC.

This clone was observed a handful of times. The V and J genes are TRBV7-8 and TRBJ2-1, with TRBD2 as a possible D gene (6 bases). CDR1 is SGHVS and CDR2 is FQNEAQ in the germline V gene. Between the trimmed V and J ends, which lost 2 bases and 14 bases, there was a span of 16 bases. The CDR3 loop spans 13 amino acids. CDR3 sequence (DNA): TGTGCCAGCAGCTTAATGGACTACGTACGGGAGTTCTTC. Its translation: CASSLMDYVREFF.

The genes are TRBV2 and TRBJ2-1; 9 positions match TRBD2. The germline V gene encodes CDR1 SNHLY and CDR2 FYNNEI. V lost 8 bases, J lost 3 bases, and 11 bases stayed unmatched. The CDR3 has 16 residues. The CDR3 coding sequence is TGTGCCAGCCGACCCCTAGCGGGAACATACTACAATGAGCAGTTCTTC. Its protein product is CASRPLAGTYYNEQFF.

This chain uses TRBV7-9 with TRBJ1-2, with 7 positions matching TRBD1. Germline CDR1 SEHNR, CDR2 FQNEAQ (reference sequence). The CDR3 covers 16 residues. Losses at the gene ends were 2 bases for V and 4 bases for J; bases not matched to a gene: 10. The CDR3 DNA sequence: TGTGCCAGCAGCTTATCTACAGGGGTCTTAGTCTATGGCTACACCTTC. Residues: CASSLSTGVLVYGYTF.

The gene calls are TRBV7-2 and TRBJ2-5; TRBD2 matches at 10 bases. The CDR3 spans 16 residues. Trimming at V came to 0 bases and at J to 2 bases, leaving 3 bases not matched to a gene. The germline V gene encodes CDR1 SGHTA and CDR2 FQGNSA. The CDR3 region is CASSLAASGGQETQYF. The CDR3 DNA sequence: TGTGCCAGCAGCTTAGCCGCTAGCGGGGGACAAGAGACCCAGTACTTC.

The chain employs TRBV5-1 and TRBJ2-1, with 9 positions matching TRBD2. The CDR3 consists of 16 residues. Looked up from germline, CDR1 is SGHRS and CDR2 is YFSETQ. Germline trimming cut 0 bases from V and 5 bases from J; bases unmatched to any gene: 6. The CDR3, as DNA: TGCGCCAGCAGCTTGGATGGTAGCGGGAGACACAATGAGCAGTTCTTC. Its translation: CASSLDGSGRHNEQFF.

CDR3 nucleotide sequence: TGTGCCACCAGCTCTGTCGGGGCCTACGAGCAGTACTTC. It encodes CATSSVGAYEQYF. The chain joins TRBV15 to TRBJ2-7, with D possibly being TRBD2 (5 bases). CDR1 and CDR2 from the germline V gene are LNHNV and YYDKDF (reference sequence). The V gene lost 5 bases and the J gene lost 2 bases, with 10 bases spanning the gap. CDR3 length equals 13 residues.

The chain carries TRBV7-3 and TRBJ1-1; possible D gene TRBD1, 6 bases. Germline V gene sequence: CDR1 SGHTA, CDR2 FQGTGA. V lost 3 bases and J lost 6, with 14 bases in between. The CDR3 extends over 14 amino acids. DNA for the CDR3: TGTGCCAGCAGCTTGGGCCAGGGGTCGGCTGAAGCTTTCTTT. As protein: CASSLGQGSAEAFF.